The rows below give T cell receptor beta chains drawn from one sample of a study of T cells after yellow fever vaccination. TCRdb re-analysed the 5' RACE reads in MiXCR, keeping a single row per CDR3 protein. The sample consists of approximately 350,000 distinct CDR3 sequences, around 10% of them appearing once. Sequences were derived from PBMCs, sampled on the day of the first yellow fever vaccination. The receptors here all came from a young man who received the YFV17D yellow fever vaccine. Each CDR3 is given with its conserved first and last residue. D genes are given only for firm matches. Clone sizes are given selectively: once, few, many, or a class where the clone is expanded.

DNA: TGTGCCAGCAGTTTCGGGACAGCTAATCAGCCCCAGCATTTT
CDR3: CASSFGTANQPQHF
size: few
J: TRBJ1-5
V: TRBV28
D: TRBD1

DNA: TGTGCCAGCAGCTTGGCGAGCGGGAGAGCCAAAAACATTCAGTACTTC
CDR3: CASSLASGRAKNIQYF
size: NA
J: TRBJ2-4
V: TRBV5-4
D: TRBD2

DNA: TGTGCCAGCACTTTTAGCGGGGGGGATGAGCAGTTCTTC
CDR3: CASTFSGGDEQFF
size: few
J: TRBJ2-1
V: TRBV11-2
D: TRBD2

DNA: TGTGCCATCAGTGGGGCTCTACCGGCCTGGGATACGCAGTATTTT
CDR3: CAISGALPAWDTQYF
size: NA
J: TRBJ2-3
V: TRBV10-3
D: NA

DNA: TGTGCCATCAGTGTCGGGACTAGCGGGGGGGCTAGCTCCTACGAGCAGTACTTC
CDR3: CAISVGTSGGASSYEQYF
size: few
J: TRBJ2-7
V: TRBV10-3
D: TRBD2

DNA: TGTGCCAGCAGCCTTAGCCCCCCCCCGGGGCAAAATTCACCCCTCCACTTT
CDR3: CASSLSPPPGQNSPLHF
size: many
J: TRBJ1-6
V: TRBV3-1
D: NA

DNA: TGTGCCAGCAGCTTGTATGCCGGGGTTGACGAGCAGTACTTC
CDR3: CASSLYAGVDEQYF
size: NA
J: TRBJ2-7
V: TRBV5-8
D: NA

DNA: TGCAGTGCTAGAACTAGCGGGGGTAGGAATGAGCAGTTCTTC
CDR3: CSARTSGGRNEQFF
size: few
J: TRBJ2-1
V: TRBV20-1
D: TRBD2

DNA: TGTGCCAGCAGCTTGGGGCAGTGGAATTCACCCCTCCACTTT
CDR3: CASSLGQWNSPLHF
size: few
J: TRBJ1-6
V: TRBV5-8
D: NA

DNA: TGTGCCAGCACTAGTTCCCGGACGAACACGTACTTC
CDR3: CASTSSRTNTYF
size: NA
J: TRBJ2-5
V: TRBV6-2/TRBV6-3
D: NA

DNA: TGTGCCAGCAGTTACTCGAGACCCCCTGGGAATGAGCAGTTCTTC
CDR3: CASSYSRPPGNEQFF
size: many
J: TRBJ2-1
V: TRBV6-5
D: NA

DNA: TGTGCCAGCAGCTTGAGACGAGGGACAGATACGCAGTATTTT
CDR3: CASSLRRGTDTQYF
size: many
J: TRBJ2-3
V: TRBV7-2
D: NA

DNA: TGTGCCAGCAGCCCCCTGTTGGCCTACACAGATACGCAGTATTTT
CDR3: CASSPLLAYTDTQYF
size: NA
J: TRBJ2-3
V: TRBV7-9
D: NA

DNA: TGTGCCAGCGACGGCGGGGTACGAGTCAATGAGCAGTTCTTC
CDR3: CASDGGVRVNEQFF
size: few
J: TRBJ2-1
V: TRBV28
D: NA

DNA: TGTGCCAGCAGCTTAAACCCGGGACAGCATGAAGCTTTCTTT
CDR3: CASSLNPGQHEAFF
size: few
J: TRBJ1-1
V: TRBV11-2
D: TRBD1

DNA: TGTGCCAGCTCACCAGACATGAACACTGAAGCTTTCTTT
CDR3: CASSPDMNTEAFF
size: NA
J: TRBJ1-1
V: TRBV18
D: NA

DNA: TGCGCCAGCAGCCGAGACAGGGCCGCTGGGGCCAACGTCCTGACTTTC
CDR3: CASSRDRAAGANVLTF
size: NA
J: TRBJ2-6
V: TRBV5-1
D: TRBD1

DNA: TGTGCCAGCAGCCCCGGTGGTAACACTGAAGCTTTCTTT
CDR3: CASSPGGNTEAFF
size: many
J: TRBJ1-1
V: TRBV18
D: NA

DNA: TGTGCCAGCAACACGGACAGGGAAAGCTACGAGCAGTACTTC
CDR3: CASNTDRESYEQYF
size: few
J: TRBJ2-7
V: TRBV5-6
D: TRBD1

DNA: TGTGCCAGCAGCTTAGGCGGAAGCAATGAGCAGTTCTTC
CDR3: CASSLGGSNEQFF
size: few
J: TRBJ2-1
V: TRBV7-6
D: NA

DNA: TGTGCCGGCCGATGGGCCGGCGTCATTCAGTACTTC
CDR3: CAGRWAGVIQYF
size: NA
J: TRBJ2-4
V: TRBV2
D: NA

DNA: TGTGCCATCGGAGATCCAGCGGGGTACACCGGGGAGCTGTTTTTT
CDR3: CAIGDPAGYTGELFF
size: few
J: TRBJ2-2
V: TRBV10-3
D: TRBD2

DNA: TGCGCCAGCAGCAACCCCCCGGGCACAGATACGCAGTATTTT
CDR3: CASSNPPGTDTQYF
size: NA
J: TRBJ2-3
V: TRBV5-1
D: NA

DNA: TGCAGTGCTAGAGACGGTCCCGGTTATGGCTACACCTTC
CDR3: CSARDGPGYGYTF
size: few
J: TRBJ1-2
V: TRBV20-1
D: NA

DNA: TGTGCCAGCAGCTCCACGCTCGCAGATACGCAGTATTTT
CDR3: CASSSTLADTQYF
size: few
J: TRBJ2-3
V: TRBV7-2
D: NA

DNA: TGCGCCAGCAGCTTGGACCCGAACAGGGGCGCCGGGGAGCTGTTTTTT
CDR3: CASSLDPNRGAGELFF
size: many
J: TRBJ2-2
V: TRBV5-1
D: TRBD1

DNA: TGTGCCAGCAGCCCGACCGACCCCAGGGTTGGTGTTAATGGCTACACCTTC
CDR3: CASSPTDPRVGVNGYTF
size: NA
J: TRBJ1-2
V: TRBV7-9
D: NA

DNA: TGTGCCTACCCCCTAGCGGCCCCCGGGGAGCTGTTTTTT
CDR3: CAYPLAAPGELFF
size: NA
J: TRBJ2-2
V: TRBV7-3
D: TRBD2

DNA: TGTGCCAGCAGTACAGGGGGTGGCTCCTACGAGCAGTACTTC
CDR3: CASSTGGGSYEQYF
size: NA
J: TRBJ2-7
V: TRBV6-2/TRBV6-3
D: TRBD1

DNA: TGTGCCAGCAGTTCAGGGACTAGCGGCTCCTACGAGCAGTACTTC
CDR3: CASSSGTSGSYEQYF
size: few
J: TRBJ2-7
V: TRBV12-3/TRBV12-4
D: TRBD2

DNA: TGTGCCAGCTCACGGACTAGCGGGGAGTCGCAGTTCTTC
CDR3: CASSRTSGESQFF
size: NA
J: TRBJ2-1
V: TRBV18
D: TRBD2

DNA: TGCAGCGTTGAATTAGTAGGGAACACTGAAGCTTTCTTT
CDR3: CSVELVGNTEAFF
size: few
J: TRBJ1-1
V: TRBV29-1
D: NA

DNA: TGCGCCAGCCGGGACAGTGTCAATTCACCCCTCCACTTT
CDR3: CASRDSVNSPLHF
size: few
J: TRBJ1-6
V: TRBV5-1
D: TRBD1